This TCR beta chain was observed in a study of cytomegalovirus exposure and HLA in healthy donors. General study results and limits: Sequencing depth across donors, presence/absence analyses assumed, was roughly uniform. Accurate predictions that matched the HLA-A and HLA-B alleles of most subjects were reportedly made from TCR beta sequences.

Trimming took 2 bases from V and 2 from J; bases not matched to a gene: 5. The CDR3 has 16 amino acids. The germline CDR1 and CDR2 sequences are SGHRS and YFSETQ. 60 Vbeta and 13 Jbeta primers were used in PCR. The assay was immunoSEQ multiplex PCR, and TCRdb's table has in-frame clones only and misses some. The sample carries approximately 210,000 clones, almost 80% recorded once. Comments on this clone: Its specificity is not known.

Each donor was healthy, and each was a bone marrow donor. Though probably carrying unrecorded immune exposures, donors were nominally healthy at sampling. The specimen was PBMCs. The receptor's source is a male donor in good health and CMV-seronegative. V usage is TRBV5-1 and J usage is TRBJ2-2; 8 positions agree with TRBD2. DNA of the CDR3: TGCGCCAGCAGCTTAAGGAGCGGGAGAAACACCGGGGAGCTGTTTTTT. It yields the protein CASSLRSGRNTGELFF.